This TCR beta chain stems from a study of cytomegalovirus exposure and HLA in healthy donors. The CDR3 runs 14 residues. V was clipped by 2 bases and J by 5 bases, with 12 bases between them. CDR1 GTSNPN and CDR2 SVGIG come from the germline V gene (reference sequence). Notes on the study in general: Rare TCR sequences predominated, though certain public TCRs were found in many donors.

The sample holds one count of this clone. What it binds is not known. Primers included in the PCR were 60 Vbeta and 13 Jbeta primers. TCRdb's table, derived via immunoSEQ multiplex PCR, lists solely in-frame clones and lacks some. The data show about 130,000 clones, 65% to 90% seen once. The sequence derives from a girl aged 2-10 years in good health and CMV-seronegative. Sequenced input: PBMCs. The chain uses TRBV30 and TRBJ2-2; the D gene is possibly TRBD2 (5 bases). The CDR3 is CAWSFNPGTGELFF. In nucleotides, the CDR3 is TGTGCCTGGAGTTTCAATCCGGGGACCGGGGAGCTGTTTTTT.